This TCR beta chain was sequenced in a study of cytomegalovirus exposure and HLA in healthy donors. About the study: According to later analysis, the same platform produced the roughly 120 validation and several hundred first-cohort repertoires.

Using immunoSEQ multiplex PCR, the repertoire was profiled, and TCRdb retains in-frame clones only, with some absent. The sample contains about 120,000 clones, about 83% of which appear only once. The CDR3 loop spans 15 amino acids. From germline, CDR1 is MNHEY and CDR2 SVGAGI. The V gene end was trimmed by 6 bases and the J gene end by 2 bases; junction bases not matched to a gene: 8. This clone was picked up one time. Its specificity is not known. Whole-study findings and limits: Generally TCR sequences proved uncommon, though certain public TCRs appeared in numerous donors. The investigators catalogued 150 to 200 TCR beta chains as cytomegalovirus-associated.

This clonotype originated in a man aged 18 to 29 in good health and CMV-seronegative. Specimen: PBMCs. The chain employs TRBV6-5 and TRBJ1-2, with 8 bases aligning to TRBD1. CDR3 bases: TGTGCCAGCAGGACATCCCGACAGGGGAACTATGGCTACACCTTC. Translated, it gives CASRTSRQGNYGYTF.